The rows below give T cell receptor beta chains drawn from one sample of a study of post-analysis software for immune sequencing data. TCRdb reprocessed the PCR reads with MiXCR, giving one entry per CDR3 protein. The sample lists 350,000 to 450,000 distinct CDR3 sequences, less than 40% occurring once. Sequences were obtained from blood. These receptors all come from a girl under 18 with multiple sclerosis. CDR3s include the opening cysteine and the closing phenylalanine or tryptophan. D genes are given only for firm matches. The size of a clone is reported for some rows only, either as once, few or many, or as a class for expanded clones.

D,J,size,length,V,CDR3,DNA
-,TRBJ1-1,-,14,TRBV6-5,CANSYEGSNTEAFF,TGTGCCAACAGTTACGAGGGTTCGAACACTGAAGCTTTCTTT
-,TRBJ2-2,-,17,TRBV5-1,CASSLVVTTANTGELFF,TGCGCCAGCAGCTTGGTCGTGACAACCGCGAACACCGGGGAGCTGTTTTTT
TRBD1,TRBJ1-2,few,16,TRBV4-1,CASSQDYTGQGLGYTF,TGCGCCAGCAGCCAAGATTATACGGGACAGGGTTTGGGCTACACCTTC
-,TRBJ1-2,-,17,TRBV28,CASSIGTPMGTNYGYTF,TGTGCCAGCAGTATCGGGACTCCCATGGGGACCAACTATGGCTACACCTTC
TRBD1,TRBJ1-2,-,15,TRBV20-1,CSARDRVGQGYGYTF,TGCAGTGCTAGAGATAGGGTGGGACAGGGCTATGGCTACACCTTC
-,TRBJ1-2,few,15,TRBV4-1,CASSQDLTGSYGYTF,TGCGCCAGCAGCCAAGACCTCACAGGGAGCTATGGCTACACCTTC
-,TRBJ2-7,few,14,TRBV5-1,CASSFDLQKDEQYF,TGCGCCAGCAGCTTCGACCTTCAGAAGGATGAGCAGTACTTC
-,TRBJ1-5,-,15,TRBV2,CASSKDILSNQPQHF,TGTGCCAGCAGTAAGGACATCCTTAGCAATCAGCCCCAGCATTTT
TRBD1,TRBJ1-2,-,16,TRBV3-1,CASSQVMFFRGLGYTF,TGTGCCAGCAGCCAAGTAATGTTCTTCAGGGGGCTTGGCTACACCTTC
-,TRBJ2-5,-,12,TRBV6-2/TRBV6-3,CASSFGVETQYF,TGTGCCAGCAGTTTTGGGGTGGAGACCCAGTACTTC
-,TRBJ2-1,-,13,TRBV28,CAGTTTGRNEQFF,TGTGCCGGCACTACGACAGGGAGGAATGAGCAGTTCTTC
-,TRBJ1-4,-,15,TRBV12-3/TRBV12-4,CASSLRAGLGEKLFF,TGTGCCAGCAGTTTAAGAGCGGGGCTCGGGGAAAAACTGTTTTTT
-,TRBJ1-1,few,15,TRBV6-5,CASSYSTRGNTEAFF,TGTGCCAGCAGTTACTCGACGAGGGGGAACACTGAAGCTTTCTTT
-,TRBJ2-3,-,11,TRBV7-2,CAASWTDTQYF,TGTGCCGCATCCTGGACAGATACGCAGTATTTT
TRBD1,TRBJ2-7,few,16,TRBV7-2,CASSLAGTGSLYEQYF,TGTGCCAGCAGCTTAGCCGGGACAGGGAGTTTATACGAGCAGTACTTC
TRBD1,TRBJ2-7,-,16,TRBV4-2,CASSQVAGTGSYEQYF,TGTGCCAGCAGCCAGGTTGCCGGGACAGGGTCCTACGAGCAGTACTTC
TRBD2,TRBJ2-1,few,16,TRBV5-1,CASSLVETSGYNEQFF,TGCGCCAGCAGCTTGGTGGAGACTAGCGGATACAATGAGCAGTTCTTC
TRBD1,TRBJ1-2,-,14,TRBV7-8,CASSPRDRASGYTF,TGTGCCAGCAGCCCACGAGACAGGGCAAGTGGCTACACCTTC
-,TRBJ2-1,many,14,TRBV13,CASTRMWQGHEQFF,TGTGCCAGCACCCGGATGTGGCAGGGACATGAGCAGTTCTTC
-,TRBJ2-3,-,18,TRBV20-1,CSARDRGPRALGTDTQYF,TGCAGTGCTAGAGATAGAGGGCCCAGGGCATTAGGCACAGATACGCAGTATTTT
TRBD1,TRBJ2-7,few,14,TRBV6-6,CASSPDRAAYEQYF,TGTGCCAGCAGCCCGGACAGGGCCGCCTACGAGCAGTACTTC
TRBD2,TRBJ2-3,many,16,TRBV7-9,CASSKIARGGSDTQYF,TGTGCCAGCAGCAAAATCGCGCGGGGGGGTTCAGATACGCAGTATTTT
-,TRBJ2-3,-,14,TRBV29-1,CSVGLEVSTDTQYF,TGCAGCGTTGGTCTAGAGGTCTCCACAGATACGCAGTATTTT
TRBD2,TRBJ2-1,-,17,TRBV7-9,CASSPTPSGRDYNEQFF,TGTGCCAGCAGCCCTACCCCTAGCGGGAGGGACTACAATGAGCAGTTCTTC